Presented here are 4 T cell receptor beta chains from one specimen sequenced in a study of shared clonotypes between healthy human individuals. Data came from immunoSEQ multiplex PCR; TCRdb stores just in-frame clones and leaves some out. The sample has under 1,100,000 clones; 70% to 80% are singletons. Sequenced input: memory CD4+ T cells from PBMCs. Subset: CD45RA-negative fraction. The origin of the receptors is a man aged 18 to 29 in good health. Some clones in this sample may be carry-over from other donors' samples.

The chain joins TRBV6-5 to TRBJ1-4; weak D call: TRBD1 (5 bases). The CDR3 runs 14 residues. Trimming cost V 4 bases and J 6 bases, with 12 bases left between them. Germline V gene sequence: CDR1 MNHEY, CDR2 SVGAGI. CDR3 amino acids: CASSSGGTHEKLFF. The CDR3 coding sequence is TGTGCCAGCAGTTCCGGCGGGACTCATGAAAAACTGTTTTTT.

The chain combines TRBV6-1 with TRBJ2-7; unclear D gene. CDR1 is MNHNS, CDR2 SASEGT, per germline. Trimming left V 3 bases short and J 6 bases short, with 9 bases between. The CDR3 is made up of 12 amino acids. CDR3 protein: CASSDRQVEQYF. As DNA, the CDR3 is TGTGCCAGCAGTGATCGGCAGGTCGAGCAGTACTTC.

This clone has a count of ten or more. V is TRBV9 and J is TRBJ2-5; unclear D gene. CDR1 and CDR2 (germline): SGDLS, YYNGEE. Trimming cost V 0 bases and J 4 bases, with 13 bases left between them. The length of the CDR3 is 15 residues. CDR3 protein: CASSVGLGWVETQYF. The DNA for the CDR3 is TGTGCCAGCAGCGTAGGATTGGGGTGGGTAGAGACCCAGTACTTC.

Remarks on this clone: A read error may produce the germline difference seen at one junction end. V is TRBV27 and J is TRBJ1-2; 7 bases agree with TRBD1. The CDR3 is made up of 13 amino acids. Per the germline V gene, CDR1 is MNHEY and CDR2 is SMNVEV (reference sequence). CDR3 nucleotide sequence: TGTGCCAGCACCCCCCGTACAGGGGCCCAAGGAGTTTTC. It codes for CASTPRTGAQGVF.